This TCR beta chain was profiled in a study of blood T cell repertoires in COVID-19. Study at large: Spain, Italy and the United States supplied samples that represented acute and convalescent COVID-19. PBMCs, B-cell-depleted T cells, or T cells provided the cDNA or gDNA that made up the material.

Source study methods: Cell counts per sample came from amplifying reference gene primers. Only in-frame clones appear in the TCRdb table, and some are missing; sequencing was by immunoSEQ multiplex PCR. D and trimming come from the DNA, and the V and J calls and clone size come from that table. The sample holds fewer than 150,000 clones, over 75% seen once. CDR3 length: 14 amino acids. Germline V gene sequence: CDR1 SGHDT, CDR2 YYEEEE. V dropped 7 bases and J dropped 4; count of bases not matched to a gene: 7. This TCR was sampled from a man aged 45-65 years with acute or convalescent COVID-19. Sequencing used peripheral blood. The chain uses TRBV5-6 and TRBJ2-1, with 8 positions matching TRBD1. In DNA form, the CDR3 reads TGTGCCAGCGAGACGGACAGGGCGTACAATGAGCAGTTCTTC. Translation: CASETDRAYNEQFF.